Listed below are T cell receptor beta chains from one sample, sequenced in a study of identical twins. TCRdb re-analysed the 5' RACE reads in MiXCR, keeping a single row per CDR3 protein. The profile covers over 500,000 distinct CDR3 sequences, with about 20% appearing a single time and around 0.91% taken by the ten largest. Separately, the same data were catalogued under a study of T cells expressing NK-cell markers.

Input material: CD4+ T cells sorted from blood. The receptors here all came from a woman between 18 and 29 years old in good health. The CDR3 runs from the conserved cysteine through the conserved F or W. The D gene is left open where the match is weak. For some rows the clone size is stated as once, few or many, or as a class when expanded; others skip it.

d_gene	abundance	v_gene	j_gene	CDR3aa	CDR3nt
NA	NA	TRBV6-1	TRBJ1-1	CASRRETGGITEAFF	TGTGCCAGCAGGAGAGAGACCGGGGGTATCACTGAAGCTTTCTTT
NA	NA	TRBV11-2	TRBJ2-6	CASSSRRNRGAGANVLTF	TGTGCCAGCAGCTCTCGCCGTAATCGGGGCGCTGGGGCCAACGTCCTGACTTTC
NA	few	TRBV19	TRBJ1-6	CASLGSLYNSPLHF	TGTGCCAGTCTGGGCTCCCTCTATAATTCACCCCTCCACTTT
TRBD1	NA	TRBV5-6	TRBJ2-3	CASSHTSGTGIQYF	TGTGCCAGCAGTCATACTTCCGGGACAGGGATTCAGTATTTT
TRBD2	NA	TRBV12-3/TRBV12-4	TRBJ2-3	CASSPGGGRAEDTQYF	TGTGCCAGCAGTCCGGGGGGCGGGAGGGCCGAGGATACGCAGTATTTT
TRBD2	NA	TRBV28	TRBJ2-2	CASSLLAGTGELFF	TGTGCCAGCAGTTTGTTAGCGGGCACCGGGGAGCTGTTTTTT
TRBD2	NA	TRBV11-2	TRBJ2-4	CASSLVNSGSSNIQYF	TGTGCCAGCAGCTTAGTGAATAGCGGGAGTTCGAACATTCAGTACTTC
NA	NA	TRBV30	TRBJ2-3	CAWSEEVTQYF	TGTGCCTGGAGTGAGGAGGTTACGCAGTATTTT
NA	NA	TRBV5-6	TRBJ1-2	CASSSTHRNYGYTF	TGTGCCAGCAGTTCCACCCACCGAAACTATGGCTACACCTTC
NA	NA	TRBV20-1	TRBJ2-1	CSARDIIYNEQFF	TGCAGTGCTAGGGACATAATCTACAATGAGCAGTTCTTC
TRBD2	few	TRBV9	TRBJ2-7	CASSGGGFEQYF	TGTGCCAGCAGCGGGGGGGGGTTCGAGCAGTACTTC
NA	few	TRBV21-1	TRBJ1-4	CASSKDLSIPSNEKLFF	TGTGCCAGCAGCAAAGACCTTTCTATACCTTCTAATGAAAAACTGTTTTTT
NA	few	TRBV12-3/TRBV12-4	TRBJ1-2	CASSPTPAGWKGYTF	TGTGCCAGCAGCCCTACCCCGGCAGGATGGAAAGGCTACACCTTC
NA	NA	TRBV3-1	TRBJ2-3	CASSRPASVTDTQYF	TGTGCCAGCAGCCGGCCCGCGTCGGTCACAGATACGCAGTATTTT
NA	NA	TRBV5-1	TRBJ1-2	CASSLAGSGIYGYTF	TGCGCCAGCAGCTTGGCCGGTTCCGGGATCTATGGCTACACCTTC
NA	NA	TRBV4-2	TRBJ2-7	CASSQDPQGEGEQYF	TGTGCCAGCAGCCAAGATCCCCAGGGTGAGGGCGAGCAGTACTTC
NA	few	TRBV5-1	TRBJ2-5	CASSLSVGRAYQETQYF	TGCGCCAGCAGCTTGTCCGTTGGACGGGCGTACCAAGAGACCCAGTACTTC
NA	few	TRBV15	TRBJ1-5	CATSRDREGSQLQHF	TGTGCCACCAGCAGAGATCGTGAGGGAAGTCAGCTCCAGCATTTT
NA	few	TRBV14	TRBJ1-2	CASSQVGNYGYTF	TGTGCCAGCAGCCAAGTTGGAAACTATGGCTACACCTTC
NA	few	TRBV10-3	TRBJ1-2	CAISEARENYGYTF	TGTGCCATCAGTGAGGCCAGAGAGAACTATGGCTACACCTTC
TRBD2	NA	TRBV15	TRBJ2-7	CATSRDPAAGGLYEQYF	TGTGCCACCAGCAGAGATCCGGCAGCGGGAGGACTCTACGAGCAGTACTTC
NA	NA	TRBV18	TRBJ2-7	CASSYENYEQYF	TGTGCCAGCTCGTACGAGAACTACGAGCAGTACTTC
NA	NA	TRBV6-1	TRBJ1-5	CASRETVNSNQPQHF	TGTGCCAGCAGGGAGACAGTCAATAGCAATCAGCCCCAGCATTTT
NA	few	TRBV4-1	TRBJ2-1	CASGPAGIHEQFF	TGCGCCAGCGGACCGGCAGGGATCCATGAGCAGTTCTTC
NA	NA	TRBV5-1	TRBJ2-6	CASSLSWNSGANVLTF	TGCGCCAGCAGCTTGTCTTGGAACTCTGGGGCCAACGTCCTGACTTTC
NA	once	TRBV9	TRBJ2-7	CASSVPGSGGYEQYF	TGTGCCAGCAGCGTACCGGGGAGCGGAGGCTACGAGCAGTACTTC
TRBD1	NA	TRBV6-5	TRBJ2-3	CASSYWDRADTQYF	TGTGCCAGCAGTTACTGGGACAGGGCAGATACGCAGTATTTT
NA	few	TRBV20-1	TRBJ1-5	CSANHRDSNQPQHF	TGCAGTGCCAACCACAGAGACAGCAATCAGCCCCAGCATTTT
NA	NA	TRBV18	TRBJ2-1	CASSPLGRNNEQFF	TGTGCCAGCTCACCCCTGGGACGGAACAATGAGCAGTTCTTC
TRBD2	many	TRBV7-2	TRBJ2-1	CASSLAGGPYNEQFF	TGTGCCAGCAGTTTAGCGGGAGGGCCGTACAATGAGCAGTTCTTC
TRBD2	NA	TRBV10-2	TRBJ2-4	CASSESGLGTSGNKNIQYF	TGCGCCAGCAGTGAGTCCGGTCTCGGTACTAGCGGGAACAAAAACATTCAGTACTTC
TRBD2	many	TRBV20-1	TRBJ2-7	CSARDGGRHEQYF	TGCAGTGCTAGAGACGGCGGGAGACACGAGCAGTACTTC
NA	many	TRBV7-2	TRBJ2-3	CASSEGVTDTQYF	TGTGCCAGCAGCGAGGGGGTCACAGATACGCAGTATTTT